Listed here is a single TCR beta chain. The entry originates in a study of radiotherapy plus CTLA-4 blockade in lung cancer. Clones were read by immunoSEQ multiplex PCR, and TCRdb kept only the in-frame ones, dropping some. The top ten hold about 3.3% of the sample, which has over 100,000 clones, around 84% seen once. Trimming took off 4 bases at V and 0 bases at J, with 12 bases between the two ends. The CDR3 is 15 residues long. Germline V gene lookup returns CDR1 MDHEN and CDR2 SYDVKM. This sequence joins TRBV28 and TRBJ1-2; possible D gene TRBD1, 5 bases. The sequence was collected from a human donor with non-small cell lung cancer that progressed on radiotherapy plus ipilimumab. Some clones in this sample may be carry-over from other donors' samples. Source: peripheral blood, taken from a patient treated with radiotherapy plus ipilimumab. The CDR3 coding sequence is TGTGCCAGCAGTTGGTACGGGGCACCTAACTATGGCTACACCTTC. Translation gives CASSWYGAPNYGYTF.